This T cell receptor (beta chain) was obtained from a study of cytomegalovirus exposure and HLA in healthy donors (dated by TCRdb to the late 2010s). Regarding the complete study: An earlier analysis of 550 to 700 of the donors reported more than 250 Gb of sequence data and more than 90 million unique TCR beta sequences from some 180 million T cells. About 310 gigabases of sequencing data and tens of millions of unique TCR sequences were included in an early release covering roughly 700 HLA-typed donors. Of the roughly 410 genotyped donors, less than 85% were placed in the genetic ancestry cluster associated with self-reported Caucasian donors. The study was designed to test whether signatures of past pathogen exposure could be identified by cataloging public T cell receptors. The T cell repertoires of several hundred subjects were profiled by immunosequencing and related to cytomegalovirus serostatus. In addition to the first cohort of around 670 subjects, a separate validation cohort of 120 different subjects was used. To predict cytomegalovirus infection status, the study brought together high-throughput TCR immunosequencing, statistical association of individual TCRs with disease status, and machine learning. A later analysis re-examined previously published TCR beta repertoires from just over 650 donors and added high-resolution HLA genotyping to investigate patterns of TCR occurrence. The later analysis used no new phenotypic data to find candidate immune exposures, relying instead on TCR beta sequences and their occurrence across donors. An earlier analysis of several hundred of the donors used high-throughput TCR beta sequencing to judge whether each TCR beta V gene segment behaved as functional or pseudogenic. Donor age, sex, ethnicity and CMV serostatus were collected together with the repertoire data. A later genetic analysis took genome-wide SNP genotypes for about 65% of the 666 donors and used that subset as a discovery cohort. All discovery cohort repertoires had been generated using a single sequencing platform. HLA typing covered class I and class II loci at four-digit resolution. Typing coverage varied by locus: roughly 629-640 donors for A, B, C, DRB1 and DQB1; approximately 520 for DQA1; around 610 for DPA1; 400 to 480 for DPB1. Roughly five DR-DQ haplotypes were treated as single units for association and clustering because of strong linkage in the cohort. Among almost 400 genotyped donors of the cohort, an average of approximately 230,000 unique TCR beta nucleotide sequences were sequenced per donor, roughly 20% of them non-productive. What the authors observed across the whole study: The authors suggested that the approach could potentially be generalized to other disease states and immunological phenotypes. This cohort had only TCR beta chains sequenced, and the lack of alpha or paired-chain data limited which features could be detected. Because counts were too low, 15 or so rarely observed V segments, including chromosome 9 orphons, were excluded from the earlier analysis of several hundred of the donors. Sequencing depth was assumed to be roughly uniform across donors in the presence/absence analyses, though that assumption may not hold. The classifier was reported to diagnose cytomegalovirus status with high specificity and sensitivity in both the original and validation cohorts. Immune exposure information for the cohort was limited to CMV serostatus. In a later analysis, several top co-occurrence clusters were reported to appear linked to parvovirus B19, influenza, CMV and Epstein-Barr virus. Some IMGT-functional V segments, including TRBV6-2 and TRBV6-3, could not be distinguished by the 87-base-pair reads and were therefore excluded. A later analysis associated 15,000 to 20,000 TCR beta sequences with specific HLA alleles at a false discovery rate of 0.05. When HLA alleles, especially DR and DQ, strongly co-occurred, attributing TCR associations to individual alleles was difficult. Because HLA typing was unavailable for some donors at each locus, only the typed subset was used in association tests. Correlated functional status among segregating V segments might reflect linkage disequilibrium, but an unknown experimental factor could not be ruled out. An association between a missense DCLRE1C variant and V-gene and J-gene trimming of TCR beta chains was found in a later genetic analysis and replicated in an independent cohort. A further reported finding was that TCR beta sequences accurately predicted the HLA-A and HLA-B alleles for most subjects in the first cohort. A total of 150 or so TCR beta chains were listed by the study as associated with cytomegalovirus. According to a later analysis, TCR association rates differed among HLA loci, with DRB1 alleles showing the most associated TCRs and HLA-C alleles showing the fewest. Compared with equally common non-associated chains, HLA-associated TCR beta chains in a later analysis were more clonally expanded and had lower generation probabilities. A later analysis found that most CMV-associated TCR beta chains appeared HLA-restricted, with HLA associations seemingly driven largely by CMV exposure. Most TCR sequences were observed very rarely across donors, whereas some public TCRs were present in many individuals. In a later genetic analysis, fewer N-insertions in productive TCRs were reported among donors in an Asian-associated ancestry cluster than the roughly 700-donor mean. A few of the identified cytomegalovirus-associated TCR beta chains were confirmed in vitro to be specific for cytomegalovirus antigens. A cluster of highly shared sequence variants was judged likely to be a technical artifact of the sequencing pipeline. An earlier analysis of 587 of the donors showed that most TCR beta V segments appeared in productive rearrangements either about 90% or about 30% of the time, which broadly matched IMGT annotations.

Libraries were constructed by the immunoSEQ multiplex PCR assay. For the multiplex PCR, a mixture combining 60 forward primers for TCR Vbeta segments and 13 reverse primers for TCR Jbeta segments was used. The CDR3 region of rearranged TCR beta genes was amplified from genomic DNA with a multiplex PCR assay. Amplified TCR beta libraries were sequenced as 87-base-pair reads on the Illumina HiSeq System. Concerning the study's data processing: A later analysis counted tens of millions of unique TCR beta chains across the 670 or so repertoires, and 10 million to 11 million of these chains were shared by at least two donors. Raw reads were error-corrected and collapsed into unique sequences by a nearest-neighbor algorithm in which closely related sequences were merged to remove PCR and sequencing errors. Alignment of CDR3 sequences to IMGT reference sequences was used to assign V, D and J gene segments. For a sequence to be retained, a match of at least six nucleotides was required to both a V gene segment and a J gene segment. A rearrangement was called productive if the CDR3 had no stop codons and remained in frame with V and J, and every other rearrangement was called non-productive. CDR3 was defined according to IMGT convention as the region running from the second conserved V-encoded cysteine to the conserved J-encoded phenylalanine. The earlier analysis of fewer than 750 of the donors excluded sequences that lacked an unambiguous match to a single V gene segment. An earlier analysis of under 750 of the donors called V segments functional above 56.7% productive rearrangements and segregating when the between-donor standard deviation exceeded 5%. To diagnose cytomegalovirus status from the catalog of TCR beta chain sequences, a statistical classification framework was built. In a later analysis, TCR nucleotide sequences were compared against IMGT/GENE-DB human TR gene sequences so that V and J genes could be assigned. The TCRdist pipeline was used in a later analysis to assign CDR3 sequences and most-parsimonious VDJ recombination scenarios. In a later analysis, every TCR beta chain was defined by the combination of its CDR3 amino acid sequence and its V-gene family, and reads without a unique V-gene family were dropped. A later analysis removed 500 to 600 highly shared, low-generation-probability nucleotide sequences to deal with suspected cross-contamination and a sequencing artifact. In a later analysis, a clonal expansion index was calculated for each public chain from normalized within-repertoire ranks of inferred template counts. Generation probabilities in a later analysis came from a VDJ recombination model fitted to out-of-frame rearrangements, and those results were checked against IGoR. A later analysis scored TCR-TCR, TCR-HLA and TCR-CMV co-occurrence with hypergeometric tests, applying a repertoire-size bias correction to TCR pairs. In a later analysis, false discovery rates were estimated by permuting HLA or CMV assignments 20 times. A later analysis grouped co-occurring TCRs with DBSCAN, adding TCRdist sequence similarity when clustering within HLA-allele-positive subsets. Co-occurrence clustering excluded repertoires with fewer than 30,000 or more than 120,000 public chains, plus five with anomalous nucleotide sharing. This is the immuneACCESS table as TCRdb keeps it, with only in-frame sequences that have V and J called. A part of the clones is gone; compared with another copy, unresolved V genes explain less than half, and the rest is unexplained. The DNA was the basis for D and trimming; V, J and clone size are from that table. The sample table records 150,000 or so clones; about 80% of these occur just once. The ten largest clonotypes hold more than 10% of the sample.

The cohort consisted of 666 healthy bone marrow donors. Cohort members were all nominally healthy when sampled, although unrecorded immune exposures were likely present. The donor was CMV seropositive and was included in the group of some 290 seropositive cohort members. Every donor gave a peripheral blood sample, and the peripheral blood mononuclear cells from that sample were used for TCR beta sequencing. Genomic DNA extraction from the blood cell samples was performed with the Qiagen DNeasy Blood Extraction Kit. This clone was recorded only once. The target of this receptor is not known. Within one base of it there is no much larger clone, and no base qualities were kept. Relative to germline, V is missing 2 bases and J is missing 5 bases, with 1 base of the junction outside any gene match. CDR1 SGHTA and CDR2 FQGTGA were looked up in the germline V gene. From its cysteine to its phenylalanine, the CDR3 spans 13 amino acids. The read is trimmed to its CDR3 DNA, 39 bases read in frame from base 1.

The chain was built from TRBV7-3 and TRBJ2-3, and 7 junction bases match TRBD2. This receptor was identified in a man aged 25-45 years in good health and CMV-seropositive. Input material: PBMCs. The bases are TGTGCCAGCAGCTTAGTAGCGGGAGATACGCAGTATTTT. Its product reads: CASSLVAGDTQYF.